Listed below are T cell receptor beta chains from one sample, sequenced in a study of blood T cell repertoires in COVID-19. Some clones are missing from TCRdb's copy, which holds only in-frame ones; the method was immunoSEQ multiplex PCR. The sample lists roughly 300,000 clones; roughly nine tenths were seen once. The source material was peripheral blood. The origin of the receptors is a young woman with COVID-19, enrolled during active disease. Both conserved end residues are part of each CDR3. A D gene is named only where the DNA matches it firmly. Part of the rows lack a size; the others show once, few, many or a class for expanded clones.

>TRBV29-1|.|TRBD2|TRBJ2-2
TGTGCGGCGGGGGGTGGCGGGGAGCTGTTTTTT
CAAGGGGELFF
>TRBV19|.|TRBD1|TRBJ2-6
TGTGCCACAGGGGACAGGGGCCTACCCTCTGGGGCCAACGTCCTGACTTTC
CATGDRGLPSGANVLTF
>TRBV2|once|TRBD2|TRBJ2-3
TGTGCCAGCAGTATCCTCTCCCACCTAGCGGGGGGTCAGATTGCCACAGATACGCAGTATTTT
CASSILSHLAGGQIATDTQYF
>TRBV30|.|TRBD2|TRBJ2-7
TGTGCCTGGACGCGGGGGAGACCCTACGAGCAGTACTTC
CAWTRGRPYEQYF
>TRBV4-1|few|TRBD1|TRBJ2-7
TGCGCCAGCAGCCAAGTATTAACAGGGGCCCTCTCCTACGAGCAGTACTTC
CASSQVLTGALSYEQYF
>TRBV5-1|.|.|TRBJ1-1
TGCGCCAGCAGGCAGGACAGCGTGAACACTGAAGCTTTCTTT
CASRQDSVNTEAFF
>TRBV9|.|TRBD1|TRBJ1-2
TGTGCCAGCAGCGACAGGGGATTGGGGGGCTACACCTTC
CASSDRGLGGYTF
>TRBV24-1|.|.|TRBJ2-5
TGTGCCACCAGTGACTCGGAGACCCAGTACTTC
CATSDSETQYF
>TRBV3-1/TRBV3-2|few|TRBD2|TRBJ2-1
TGTGCCAGCAGCCAAGGTCTAGCGGGGGCTTACAATGAGCAGTTCTTC
CASSQGLAGAYNEQFF
>TRBV6-4|.|.|TRBJ1-5
TGTGCCAGCAGTATGTCCGGGAATCAGCCCCAGCATTTT
CASSMSGNQPQHF